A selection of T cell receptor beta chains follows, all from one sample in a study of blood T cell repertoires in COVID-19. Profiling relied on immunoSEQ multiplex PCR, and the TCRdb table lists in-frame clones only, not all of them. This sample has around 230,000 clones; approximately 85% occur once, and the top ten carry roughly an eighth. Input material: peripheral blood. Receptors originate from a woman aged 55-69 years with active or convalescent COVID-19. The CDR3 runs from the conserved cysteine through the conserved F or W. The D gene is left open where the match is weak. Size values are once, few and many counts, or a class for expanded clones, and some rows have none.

TGTGCCTGGAGTGTACCAGGGACAGGGGCGCCCACCGGGGAGCTGTTTTTT,CAWSVPGTGAPTGELFF,-,TRBD1,TRBV30,TRBJ2-2
TGTGCCACCAGCAGAGAAACATCCGGGGGTGGCTACACCTTC,CATSRETSGGGYTF,-,-,TRBV15,TRBJ1-2
TGTGCCAGCACGGTCAATTCCTACGAGCAGTACTTC,CASTVNSYEQYF,-,-,TRBV21-1,TRBJ2-7
TGTGCCTGGAGCCAGGGGGCTCAAGGGAACCTCAATAATTCACCCCTCCACTTT,CAWSQGAQGNLNNSPLHF,few,TRBD1,TRBV30,TRBJ1-6
TGTGCCAGCAGGACAGGGGGTAGAGATGAGCAGTTCTTC,CASRTGGRDEQFF,-,TRBD1,TRBV3-1/TRBV3-2,TRBJ2-1
TGTGCCACCCGACGGGACTACCAAGAGACCCAGTACTTC,CATRRDYQETQYF,-,-,TRBV15,TRBJ2-5
TGTGCCACCACCCAGGGGGGTAACTATGGCTACACCTTC,CATTQGGNYGYTF,-,TRBD1,TRBV28,TRBJ1-2
TGTGCCAGCAATATAAGGAGAATCAGGGGTCTGACCGGGGAGCTGTTTTTT,CASNIRRIRGLTGELFF,once,-,TRBV13,TRBJ2-2
TGCAGCGTTGGCTGGTTTGAGGGGGCGCAGGTCGAGCAGTACTTC,CSVGWFEGAQVEQYF,-,TRBD1,TRBV29-1,TRBJ2-7
TGTGCCAGCAGATTGACAGGGGGAGGCAATCAGCCCCAGCATTTT,CASRLTGGGNQPQHF,-,TRBD1,TRBV2,TRBJ1-5
TGTGCCAGCTCACCAAATTTACAGGGGGCTGGAGATACGCAGTATTTT,CASSPNLQGAGDTQYF,-,TRBD1,TRBV18,TRBJ2-3
TGTGCCACCATCCCCGGACAGGGTAACACTGAAGCTTTCTTT,CATIPGQGNTEAFF,-,TRBD1,TRBV27,TRBJ1-1
TGTGCCAGCAGTTGGACTTACCTCACAGATACGCAGTATTTT,CASSWTYLTDTQYF,-,-,TRBV2,TRBJ2-3
TGCGCCAGCAGCCAAGGGACAGCAAACATTCAGTACTTC,CASSQGTANIQYF,-,-,TRBV4-1,TRBJ2-4
TGTGCCATGCCGGGACTAGCGGGGGGCCCTAGCTCCTACAATGAGCAGTTCTTC,CAMPGLAGGPSSYNEQFF,-,TRBD2,TRBV2,TRBJ2-1